What follows is one TCR beta chain and its context. This record belongs to a study of blood T cell repertoires in COVID-19. The overall study: Samples of COVID-19 (acute and convalescent) were obtained from the United States, Italy and Spain.

In the original processing: Estimates of nucleated cell counts were drawn from the amplification of reference gene primers. Assay used: immunoSEQ multiplex PCR; TCRdb lists only in-frame clones, some missing. V and J calls and clone size come straight from that table; D and trimming were deduced from the DNA. The table has roughly 8,600 clones, approximately 84% seen once. CDR1 SGHTA and CDR2 FQGTGA come from the germline V gene. This CDR3 region has 15 residues. V shed 5 bases, J shed 2 bases, and the junction held 6 bases outside the gene matches. Sequenced sample: peripheral blood. This receptor was obtained from a human donor with active COVID-19. The donor label of this sample is uncertain. This chain uses TRBV7-3 with TRBJ2-1; 7 nucleotides align to TRBD1. The CDR3 region is CASSPRGTAYNEQFF. The DNA of the CDR3 is TGTGCCAGCAGCCCAAGGGGGACAGCCTACAATGAGCAGTTCTTC.